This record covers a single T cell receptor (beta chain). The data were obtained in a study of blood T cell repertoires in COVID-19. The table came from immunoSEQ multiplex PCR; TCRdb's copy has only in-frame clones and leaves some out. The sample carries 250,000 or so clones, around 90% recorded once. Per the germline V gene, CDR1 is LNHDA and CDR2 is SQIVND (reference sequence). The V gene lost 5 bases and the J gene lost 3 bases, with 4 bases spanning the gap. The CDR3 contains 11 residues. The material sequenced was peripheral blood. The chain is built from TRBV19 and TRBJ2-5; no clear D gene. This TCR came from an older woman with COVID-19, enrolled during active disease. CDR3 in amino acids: CASSAEETQYF. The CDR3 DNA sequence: TGTGCCAGTAGTGCAGAAGAGACCCAGTACTTC.